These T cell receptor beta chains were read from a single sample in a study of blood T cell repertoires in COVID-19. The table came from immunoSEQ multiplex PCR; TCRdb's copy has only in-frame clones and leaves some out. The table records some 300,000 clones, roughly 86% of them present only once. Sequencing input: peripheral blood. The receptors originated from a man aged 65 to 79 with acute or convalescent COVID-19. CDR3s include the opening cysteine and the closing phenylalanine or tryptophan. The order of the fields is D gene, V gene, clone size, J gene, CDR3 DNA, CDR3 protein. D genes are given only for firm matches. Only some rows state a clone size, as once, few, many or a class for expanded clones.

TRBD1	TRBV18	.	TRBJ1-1	TGTGCCAGCTCCTTGAATACAGGGGGCTTCACTGAAGCTTTCTTT	CASSLNTGGFTEAFF
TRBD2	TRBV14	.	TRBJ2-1	TGTGCCAGCAGCTCTAGCGGGGGGTCCTACAATGAGCAGTTCTTC	CASSSSGGSYNEQFF
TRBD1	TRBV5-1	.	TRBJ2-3	TGCGCCAGCAGCCCGGGACAGGTTTTAGGCCCTAATCGGGCGTATTTT	CASSPGQVLGPNRAYF
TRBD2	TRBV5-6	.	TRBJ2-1	TGTGCCAGCAGCCTCCCGACTAGCGGGGCCGACAATGAGCAGTTCTTC	CASSLPTSGADNEQFF
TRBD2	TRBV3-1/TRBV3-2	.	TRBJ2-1	TGTGCCAGCAGCCCTTGGACTAGCGGGAGTGTAAATGAGCAGTTCTTC	CASSPWTSGSVNEQFF
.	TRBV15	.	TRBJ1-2	TGTGCCACCAGCAGAGATATAGAGGGCTACACCTTC	CATSRDIEGYTF
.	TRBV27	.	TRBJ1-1	TGTGCCAGCAGAAGCCCCACGAACACTGAAGCTTTCTTT	CASRSPTNTEAFF
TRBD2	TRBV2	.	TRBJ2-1	TGTGCCAGCGGCCTGCTGGCGGGGGGGCCTTACAATGAGCAGTTCTTC	CASGLLAGGPYNEQFF
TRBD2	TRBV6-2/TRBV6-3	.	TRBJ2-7	TGTGCCAGCAGTTACGCGGGACTAGCGGGGGGCACCTTAACCTACGAGCAGTACTTC	CASSYAGLAGGTLTYEQYF
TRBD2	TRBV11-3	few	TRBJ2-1	TGTGCCAGCAGCTTAGGCGGGAGTGCCAATGAGCAGTTCTTC	CASSLGGSANEQFF
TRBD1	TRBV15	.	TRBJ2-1	TGTGCCACCAGCAGTCCCGGACAGGGGGCATATGGAACCTACAATGAGCAGTTCTTC	CATSSPGQGAYGTYNEQFF
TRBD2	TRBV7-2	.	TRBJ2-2	TGTGCCAGCAGCTTCCGGACTAGCACCGGGGAGCTGTTTTTT	CASSFRTSTGELFF
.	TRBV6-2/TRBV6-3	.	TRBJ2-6	TGTGCCAGCAGTTATCAGGGGCGCGGGGCCAACGTCCTGACTTTC	CASSYQGRGANVLTF
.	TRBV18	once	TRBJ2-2	TGTGCCAGCTCACCTCTCGGGGTGAACACCGGGGAGCTGTTTTTT	CASSPLGVNTGELFF
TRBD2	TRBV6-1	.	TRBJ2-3	TGTGCCAGCAGTGTTGTAACTAGCGGGAGGCGCACAGATACGCAGTATTTT	CASSVVTSGRRTDTQYF
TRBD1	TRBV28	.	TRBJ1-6	TGTGCCAGCAGCCCGGGACAGGTTTATAATTCACCCCTCCACTTT	CASSPGQVYNSPLHF
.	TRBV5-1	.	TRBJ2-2	TGCGCCAGCAGCTTGGAAGAGGTTTCGAGGGAGCTGTTTTTT	CASSLEEVSRELFF